These 16 T cell receptor beta chains originate from one sample sequenced in a study of blood T cell repertoires in COVID-19. Only in-frame clones appear in the TCRdb table, and some are missing; sequencing was by immunoSEQ multiplex PCR. The sample consists of 200,000 to 250,000 clones, 85% to 90% of them appearing once. Source material: peripheral blood. The source of these receptors is a man aged 50 to 59 with acute or convalescent COVID-19.

The rearrangement links TRBV7-9 to TRBJ2-1, with a tentative D call TRBD2 (7 bases). The V gene lost 1 base and the J gene lost 3 bases, with 16 bases spanning the gap. Germline lookup yields CDR1 SEHNR and CDR2 FQNEAQ (reference sequence). This CDR3 has 17 amino acids. Here the CDR3 DNA reads TGTGCCAGCAGCTTAGGGGAGGGGACACTACGCTACAATGAGCAGTTCTTC. This translates into CASSLGEGTLRYNEQFF.

This clone was seen just once. The V gene is TRBV5-1, the J gene TRBJ1-6; no clear D gene. Trimming removed 0 bases from V and 8 bases from J, with 9 bases in between. CDR3 size: 14 residues. Germline-derived CDR1 and CDR2 are SGHRS and YFSETQ. In DNA, the CDR3 is TGCGCCAGCAGCTTGGGAGGGATTGATTCACCCCTCCACTTT. As protein: CASSLGGIDSPLHF.

The chain links TRBV5-4 to TRBJ2-1; 7 nucleotides agree with TRBD2. Trimming removed 4 bases from V and 3 bases from J; junction bases left unmatched: 7. Germline loops: CDR1 SGHNT, CDR2 YYREEE (reference sequence). This CDR3 has 15 residues. The CDR3 here is CASSKSGKIYNEQFF. As DNA, the CDR3 is TGTGCCAGCAGCAAAAGCGGGAAGATCTACAATGAGCAGTTCTTC.

The V gene is TRBV2, the J gene TRBJ1-5, with 7 bases that match TRBD1. Germline trimming cut 7 bases from V and 2 bases from J; bases unmatched to any gene: 8. The germline V gene has CDR1 SNHLY and CDR2 FYNNEI. The CDR3 runs 15 residues. CDR3 DNA: TGTGCCAGCAACGGACAGGCGAGGGGCAATCAGCCCCAGCATTTT. Its translation: CASNGQARGNQPQHF.

The chain couples TRBV6-5 to TRBJ1-3; D is ambiguous. The CDR3 spans 13 residues. CDR1 MNHEY and CDR2 SVGAGI come from the germline V gene. V shed 3 bases and J shed 0 bases, with 3 bases lying between them. The DNA of the CDR3 is TGTGCCAGCAGTTATATCTCTGGAAACACCATATATTTT. It specifies CASSYISGNTIYF.

This chain links TRBV6-1 with TRBJ2-7; 8 nucleotides align to TRBD1. V gave up 2 bases and J gave up 7 bases; unmatched junction bases: 7. The CDR3 length is 14 residues. CDR1 and CDR2 from the germline V gene are MNHNS and SASEGT. CDR3 in amino acids: CASSELDRAREQYF. The CDR3 nucleotides are TGTGCCAGCAGTGAATTGGACAGGGCGAGAGAGCAGTACTTC.

The rearrangement links TRBV6-5 to TRBJ1-2; D gene uncertain. V shed 6 bases and J shed 7 bases, with 12 bases lying between them. The CDR3 totals 12 residues. Germline CDR1 is MNHEY and CDR2 is SVGAGI. The CDR3 DNA reads as TGTGCCAGCAGACCCAATTCGGGTGGCTACACCTTC. This translates into CASRPNSGGYTF.

The chain employs TRBV12-3 or TRBV12-4 and TRBJ1-2, with D possibly matching TRBD1 (5 bases). There are 13 residues in the CDR3. V lost 6 bases and J 10 bases, leaving 18 bases between the germline ends. CDR3 sequence: CASSLPGRGAYTF. CDR3 bases: TGTGCCAGCAGCCTCCCCGGGAGGGGTGCCTACACCTTC.

The chain links TRBV6-2 or TRBV6-3 to TRBJ1-1, with D tentatively TRBD1 (5 bases). There are 11 residues in the CDR3. V lost 5 bases and J lost 8, with 9 bases in between. Germline V gives CDR1 MNHEY, CDR2 SVGEGT. The CDR3, as DNA: TGTGCCAGCAGTCCCGGACAAGAAGCTTTCTTT. Translation gives CASSPGQEAFF.

V gene TRBV29-1 combines with J gene TRBJ1-2; 9 bases match TRBD1. CDR1 and CDR2 (germline): SQVTM, ANQGSEA. There are 13 residues in the CDR3. Trimming at V came to 7 bases and at J to 4 bases, leaving 7 bases not matched to a gene. Written as DNA, the CDR3 is TGCAGCGCCGACAGGGGGTTCCCCTATGGCTACACCTTC. This translates into CSADRGFPYGYTF.

V and J are TRBV5-1 and TRBJ2-3, with D perhaps matching TRBD1 (5 bases). Trimming removed 5 bases at V and 4 bases at J, with 20 bases between. The length of the CDR3 is 16 residues. Per germline, CDR1 SGHRS and CDR2 YFSETQ. CDR3: CASSRARDSSADTQYF. The CDR3 nucleotides are TGCGCCAGCAGTCGTGCCCGAGACAGTAGTGCAGATACGCAGTATTTT.

The rearrangement links TRBV11-2 to TRBJ1-2, with 8 bases identical to TRBD1. CDR3 length equals 15 residues. V gave up 5 bases and J gave up 4 bases; unmatched junction bases: 9. Germline V gives CDR1 SGHAT, CDR2 FQNNGV. The CDR3 loop is CASSPQGGVGYGYTF. DNA of the CDR3: TGTGCCAGCAGCCCACAGGGGGGTGTTGGCTATGGCTACACCTTC.

The chain recombines TRBV5-1 with TRBJ2-3; D uncertain. Trimming took 0 bases from V and 1 from J, leaving 9 bases between them. The germline V gene encodes CDR1 SGHRS and CDR2 YFSETQ. The CDR3 covers 15 residues. CDR3 in DNA: TGCGCCAGCAGCTTGGACATTCTCGGCACAGATACGCAGTATTTT. It yields the protein CASSLDILGTDTQYF.

The chain uses TRBV18 and TRBJ1-5, with TRBD1 matching 12 bases. Germline values: CDR1 KGHSH, CDR2 LQKENI. The CDR3 spans 17 residues. The junction had 10 bases not matched to a gene; V was cut back by 3 bases and J by 7 bases. The CDR3 spells CASSPSGTGGWKQPQHF. Written as DNA, the CDR3 is TGTGCCAGCTCACCGAGTGGGACAGGGGGCTGGAAACAGCCCCAGCATTTT. Filled out from reference TRBV18 and TRBJ1-5, the complete variable domain reads NAGVMQNPRHLVRRRGQEARLRCSPMKGHSHVYWYRQLPEEGLKFMVYLQKENIIDESGMPKERFSAEFPKEGPSILRIQQVVRGDSAAYFCASSPSGTGGWKQPQHFGDGTRLSIL.

The chain employs TRBV2 and TRBJ1-6; a weak D match, TRBD1 (6 bases). The germline V gene has CDR1 SNHLY and CDR2 FYNNEI. V was shortened by 6 bases and J by 8 bases, with 20 bases between the two germline ends. CDR3 length: 16 amino acids. CDR3 residues: CASSHVGGRLDSPLHF. As DNA, the CDR3 is TGTGCCAGCAGCCACGTGGGGGGGCGCTTGGATTCACCCCTCCACTTT.

The chain couples TRBV19 to TRBJ1-3; no clear D gene. The germline gives CDR1 LNHDA, CDR2 SQIVND (reference sequence). The CDR3 has 14 residues. Trimming took 1 base from V and 1 from J, leaving 5 bases between them. CDR3 loop: CASSIGQSGNTIYF. CDR3 nucleotide sequence: TGTGCCAGTAGTATAGGACAATCTGGAAACACCATATATTTT.